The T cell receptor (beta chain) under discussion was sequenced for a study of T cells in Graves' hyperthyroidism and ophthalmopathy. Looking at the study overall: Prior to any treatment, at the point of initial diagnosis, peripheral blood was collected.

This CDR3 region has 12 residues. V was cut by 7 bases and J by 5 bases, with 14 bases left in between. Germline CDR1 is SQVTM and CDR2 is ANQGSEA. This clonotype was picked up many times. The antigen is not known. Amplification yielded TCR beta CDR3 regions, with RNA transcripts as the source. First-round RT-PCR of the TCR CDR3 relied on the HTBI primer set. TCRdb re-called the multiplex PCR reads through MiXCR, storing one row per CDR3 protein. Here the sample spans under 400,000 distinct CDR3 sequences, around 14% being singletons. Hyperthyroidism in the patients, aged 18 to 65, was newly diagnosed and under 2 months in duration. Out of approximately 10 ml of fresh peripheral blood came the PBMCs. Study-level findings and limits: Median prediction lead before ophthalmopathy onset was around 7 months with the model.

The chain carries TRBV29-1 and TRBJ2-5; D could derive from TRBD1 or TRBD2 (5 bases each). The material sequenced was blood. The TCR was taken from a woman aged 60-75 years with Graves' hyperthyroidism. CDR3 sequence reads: CSALSGAETQYF. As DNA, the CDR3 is TGCAGCGCCCTGTCCGGGGCCGAGACCCAGTACTTC. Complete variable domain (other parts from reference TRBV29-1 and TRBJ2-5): SAVISQKPSRDICQRGTSLTIQCQVDSQVTMMFWYRQQPGQSLTLIATANQGSEATYESGFVIDKFPISRPNLTFSTLTVSNMSPEDSSIYLCSALSGAETQYFGPGTRLLVL.